The T cell receptor (beta chain) under discussion was sequenced for a study of T-cell memory formation after mild COVID-19. TCRdb called the 5' RACE reads again in MiXCR, with one record for every CDR3 protein. The table has around 450,000 distinct CDR3 sequences, approximately 24% seen once. The CDR3 is 16 amino acids. V lost 4 bases and J lost 1; bases outside the gene matches: 7. Germline CDR1 and CDR2: SGHKS and YYEKEE (reference sequence). This clonotype originated in an adult woman who had mild COVID-19 (a few samples of this study predate the infection). Cell type and time point are not known. The V gene is TRBV5-5, the J gene TRBJ2-2; TRBD2 matches at 7 bases. Sequenced: PBMCs or a T cell subset sorted from them (not recorded which). CDR3 bases: TGTGCCAGCAGCCCCCTAGGCGGGGGGAACACCGGGGAGCTGTTTTTT. Translation: CASSPLGGGNTGELFF.